Presented here are 27 T cell receptor beta chains from one specimen sequenced in a study of T cells in localized non-small cell lung cancer. The method was immunoSEQ multiplex PCR; TCRdb's version includes in-frame clones alone and lacks a portion of them. The repertoire has approximately 43,000 clones, 86% of them found once; the top ten carry 7% to 9%. Sample: peripheral blood, taken before any cancer treatment. These receptors came from a woman aged 18-55 years with stage III lung adenocarcinoma.

This rearrangement joins TRBV4-1 to TRBJ2-2; D gene ambiguous. CDR1 MGHRA and CDR2 YSYEKL come from the germline V gene. V dropped 3 bases and J dropped 2 bases, with 10 bases sitting between them. This CDR3 comprises 15 residues. CDR3 nucleotide sequence: TGCGCCAGCAGCCAGGCACCCATTAACACCGGGGAGCTGTTTTTT. This translates into CASSQAPINTGELFF.

The V call is TRBV7-3, the J call TRBJ2-1; D perhaps matches TRBD2 (6 bases). The ends were cut back, 5 bases at V and 8 bases at J, with 13 bases in the middle. Germline V CDR1 and CDR2: SGHTA, FQGTGA. This CDR3 contains 13 residues. The CDR3 loop reads CASSSQPGDEQFF. The CDR3 DNA is TGTGCCAGCAGCAGCCAGCCGGGGGATGAGCAGTTCTTC.

This clone was counted once. This chain links TRBV4-1 with TRBJ1-2, with 7 bases aligning to TRBD1. V lost 3 bases and J lost 7; bases outside the gene matches: 11. The CDR3 consists of 15 residues. The germline V gene has CDR1 MGHRA and CDR2 YSYEKL. CDR3 amino acids: CASSHLAEQGPGYTF. In DNA form, the CDR3 reads TGCGCCAGCAGCCATTTGGCGGAACAGGGGCCTGGCTACACCTTC.

V is TRBV30 and J is TRBJ1-4; no clear D gene. Germline V gene lookup returns CDR1 GTSNPN and CDR2 SVGIG (reference sequence). This CDR3 is 12 amino acids long. Between the trimmed V and J ends, which lost 0 bases and 8 bases, there was a span of 7 bases. CDR3 nucleotides: TGTGCCTGGAGTGTACGGAGGGAAAAACTGTTTTTT. It is translated as CAWSVRREKLFF.

The rearrangement uses TRBV6-6 and TRBJ2-7, with a tentative D call TRBD1 (5 bases). Germline values: CDR1 MNHNY, CDR2 SVGAGI (reference sequence). CDR3 size: 14 residues. Trimming cost V 6 bases and J 5 bases, with 17 bases left between them. CDR3: CASSQPREGDEQYF. The CDR3 DNA sequence: TGTGCCAGCAGCCAGCCCAGGGAAGGGGACGAGCAGTACTTC.

This chain connects TRBV7-9 to TRBJ1-4, with D possibly matching TRBD1 (5 bases). The V end was cut by 1 base, the J end by 5 bases, with 11 bases between. This CDR3 comprises 15 residues. Germline CDR1 is SEHNR and CDR2 is FQNEAQ (reference sequence). The CDR3: CASSLEPGGNEKLFF. The CDR3 DNA reads TGTGCCAGCAGCTTAGAACCTGGGGGAAATGAAAAACTGTTTTTT.

The chain joins TRBV5-1 to TRBJ1-1; 8 bases agree with TRBD1. V dropped 1 base and J dropped 1; count of bases not matched to a gene: 3. This CDR3 contains 15 residues. The germline V gene encodes CDR1 SGHRS and CDR2 YFSETQ. CDR3: CASSLSGTGNTEAFF. CDR3 bases: TGCGCCAGCAGCTTGTCCGGGACAGGGAACACTGAAGCTTTCTTT.

This clone was seen a single time. J is TRBJ1-2 and V is TRBV27, with a weak D call TRBD1 (6 bases). Per germline, CDR1 MNHEY and CDR2 SMNVEV (reference sequence). CDR3 length equals 13 residues. V was trimmed by 6 bases and J by 8 bases, leaving 16 bases between them. This CDR3 reads CASSADSGAGYTF. The CDR3 DNA reads TGTGCCAGCAGCGCAGACTCGGGGGCCGGCTACACCTTC.

The chain couples TRBV7-2 to TRBJ1-1; TRBD1 matches at 10 bases. Germline V lookup: CDR1 SGHTA, CDR2 FQGNSA. The V and J ends lost 4 bases and 10 bases, in that order; junction bases with no gene match: 9. This CDR3 comprises 14 residues. The CDR3 coding sequence is TGTGCCAGCAGCTCTGGGTCCCGGACAGGGGGAGCTTTCTTT. This codes for CASSSGSRTGGAFF.

This clone was counted a single time. This chain links TRBV9 with TRBJ2-5, with 7 nucleotides matching TRBD2. V lost 2 bases and J lost 1; bases outside the gene matches: 11. Germline values: CDR1 SGDLS, CDR2 YYNGEE. CDR3 length: 17 amino acids. For the CDR3, the DNA is TGTGCCAGCAGCGTGGTTCCAGCGGGGCTGTCCCAAGAGACCCAGTACTTC. Encoded protein: CASSVVPAGLSQETQYF.

V usage is TRBV6-1 and J usage is TRBJ1-1, with a possible D match to TRBD1 (6 bases). Germline assignment: CDR1 MNHNS and CDR2 SASEGT. The CDR3 is made up of 14 amino acids. The V gene lost 10 bases and the J gene lost 5 bases, with 20 bases spanning the gap. CDR3 region: CATTGQGRRTEAFF. CDR3 nucleotides: TGTGCCACCACAGGGCAGGGTAGGAGGACTGAAGCTTTCTTT.

The rearrangement links TRBV30 to TRBJ2-5; D is possibly TRBD1 (6 bases). Germline V gene data show CDR1 as GTSNPN and CDR2 as SVGIG (reference sequence). The CDR3 totals 16 residues. V was cut by 3 bases and J by 4 bases, with 21 bases left in between. The CDR3 bases are TGTGCCTGGAGCGCCCGGGACAAGAATATTCGAGAGACCCAGTACTTC. Its translation: CAWSARDKNIRETQYF.

The V gene is TRBV11-2, the J gene TRBJ2-2; TRBD2 aligns across 8 bases. The V segment lost 5 bases and the J segment 0 bases; nucleotides outside the gene matches: 2. CDR1 SGHAT and CDR2 FQNNGV come from the germline V gene. The CDR3 covers 15 residues. CDR3 DNA: TGTGCCAGCAGCCTAGCGGGCCCGAACACCGGGGAGCTGTTTTTT. The encoded protein is CASSLAGPNTGELFF. Supplemented by reference TRBV11-2 and TRBJ2-2, the full variable domain reads EAGVAQSPRYKIIEKRQSVAFWCNPISGHATLYWYQQILGQGPKLLIQFQNNGVVDDSQLPKDRFSAERLKGVDSTLKIQPAKLEDSAVYLCASSLAGPNTGELFFGEGSRLTVL.

J is TRBJ1-3 and V is TRBV9; 8 bases agree with TRBD1. J was trimmed by 3 bases and V by 8 bases; bases with no gene match: 7. Germline loops: CDR1 SGDLS, CDR2 YYNGEE. The length of the CDR3 is 14 residues. The CDR3: CASSQGAVGNTIYF. The DNA for the CDR3 is TGTGCCAGTAGCCAGGGGGCGGTTGGAAACACCATATATTTT.

The chain carries TRBV7-8 and TRBJ1-6, with D perhaps TRBD1 (6 bases). The CDR3 is made up of 18 amino acids. Per germline, CDR1 SGHVS and CDR2 FQNEAQ. V was pared by 5 bases and J by 5 bases, with 22 bases between. The CDR3 spells CASSPRPGAGENNSPLHF. CDR3 bases: TGTGCCAGCAGCCCAAGGCCGGGGGCTGGAGAAAATAATTCACCCCTCCACTTT.

This sequence joins TRBV6-6 and TRBJ1-6, with D uncertain. Per the germline V gene, CDR1 is MNHNY and CDR2 is SVGAGI (reference sequence). The CDR3 has 13 residues. Trimming took off 0 bases at V and 7 bases at J, with 4 bases between the two ends. The CDR3 nucleotides are TGTGCCAGCAGTTACTCACCGAATTCACCCCTCCACTTT. It is translated as CASSYSPNSPLHF.

The rearrangement links TRBV10-3 to TRBJ2-5, with unresolved D. CDR1 and CDR2 from the germline V gene are ENHRY and SYGVKD. The V end was cut by 5 bases, the J end by 0 bases, with 7 bases between. The CDR3 has 13 residues. The CDR3 loop is CAISLRDQETQYF. The CDR3 DNA follows: TGTGCCATCAGTCTCCGGGACCAAGAGACCCAGTACTTC.

This chain joins TRBV2 and TRBJ1-6; D not resolved. CDR3 length: 11 residues. The V gene lost 5 bases and the J gene lost 10 bases, with 6 bases spanning the gap. CDR1 is SNHLY, CDR2 FYNNEI, per germline. The CDR3 reads CASSQSSPLHF. CDR3 nucleotide sequence: TGTGCCAGCAGTCAGTCGTCACCCCTCCACTTT. The full variable domain, its missing parts supplied by reference TRBV2 and TRBJ1-6, is EPEVTQTPSHQVTQMGQEVILRCVPISNHLYFYWYRQILGQKVEFLVSFYNNEISEKSEIFDDQFSVERPDGSNFTLKIRSTKLEDSAMYFCASSQSSPLHFGNGTRLTVT.

The chain uses TRBV6-1 and TRBJ2-2; the match to TRBD1 covers 8 bases. Trimming removed 3 bases from V and 6 bases from J; junction bases left unmatched: 6. The CDR3 length is 15 residues. Germline loops: CDR1 MNHNS, CDR2 SASEGT. The CDR3 loop reads CASSDRTGLSGELFF. The CDR3 DNA reads as TGTGCCAGCAGTGACCGGACAGGGCTATCCGGGGAGCTGTTTTTT.

The V gene is TRBV7-2, the J gene TRBJ1-2; TRBD1 is a possible D gene (5 bases). Trimming left V 4 bases short and J 8 bases short, with 20 bases between. CDR3 length: 15 residues. The germline gives CDR1 SGHTA, CDR2 FQGNSA. Here the CDR3 DNA reads TGTGCCAGCAGCTCTAATAAGGGGAGACGCGGCGGCTACACCTTC. Translation: CASSSNKGRRGGYTF.

This clone was counted a single time. The chain joins TRBV6-6 to TRBJ2-7, with 7 bases identical to TRBD1. The V gene end was trimmed by 6 bases and the J gene end by 0 bases; junction bases not matched to a gene: 5. CDR3 length: 14 residues. Looked up from germline, CDR1 is MNHNY and CDR2 is SVGAGI (reference sequence). CDR3 residues: CASSPRGNSYEQYF. The CDR3 nucleotides are TGTGCCAGCAGCCCCAGGGGGAACTCCTACGAGCAGTACTTC.

The J gene is TRBJ1-4, the V gene TRBV7-9, with TRBD1 matching 7 bases. Germline V lookup: CDR1 SEHNR, CDR2 FQNEAQ (reference sequence). V shed 7 bases and J 8 bases; nucleotides not matched to a gene: 10. This CDR3 spans 14 amino acids. The CDR3: CASTYATGHEKLFF. CDR3 sequence (DNA): TGTGCCAGCACATACGCGACAGGGCACGAAAAACTGTTTTTT. The variable domain in full, completed from reference TRBV7-9 and TRBJ1-4, reads DTGVSQNPRHKITKRGQNVTFRCDPISEHNRLYWYRQTLGQGPEFLTYFQNEAQLEKSRLLSDRFSAERPKGSFSTLEIQRTEQGDSAMYLCASTYATGHEKLFFGSGTQLSVL.

The rearrangement uses TRBV5-4 and TRBJ2-7, with 7 bases matching TRBD1. The junction had 13 bases not matched to a gene; V was cut back by 4 bases and J by 3 bases. This CDR3 spans 16 amino acids. Per the germline V gene, CDR1 is SGHNT and CDR2 is YYREEE (reference sequence). CDR3 nucleotide sequence: TGTGCCAGCAGCCCCCCCGGGAACAGGGGTCACTACGAGCAGTACTTC. This sequence encodes CASSPPGNRGHYEQYF.

V is TRBV5-1 and J is TRBJ1-1; 7 bases fit TRBD1. CDR3 length equals 13 residues. J gave up 11 bases and V 4 bases, and 11 bases lay outside the gene matches. Germline V gene sequence: CDR1 SGHRS, CDR2 YFSETQ. The CDR3 coding sequence is TGCGCCAGCAGCATGTATACAGGGGCGGAGGCTTTCTTT. Protein product: CASSMYTGAEAFF.

The V and J genes are TRBV7-6 and TRBJ1-1, with a possible D match to TRBD1 (5 bases). Germline values: CDR1 SGHVS, CDR2 FNYEAQ. The CDR3 loop spans 14 amino acids. V lost 5 bases and J 5 bases, leaving 15 bases between the germline ends. CDR3 loop: CASSPRGVETEAFF. The CDR3 region has the DNA TGTGCCAGCAGCCCCCGGGGGGTTGAGACTGAAGCTTTCTTT.

In nucleotides, the CDR3 is TGCGCCAGCAGCTTAGCAGGGGCGGAAAACACTGAAGCTTTCTTT. Residues: CASSLAGAENTEAFF. This chain joins TRBV5-1 and TRBJ1-1, with a weak D call TRBD1 (6 bases). Between the trimmed V and J ends, which lost 2 bases and 2 bases, there was a span of 13 bases. CDR1 and CDR2 (germline): SGHRS, YFSETQ. The CDR3 extends over 15 amino acids.

V usage is TRBV6-1 and J usage is TRBJ2-7; the match to TRBD1 covers 8 bases. Losses at the gene ends were 3 bases for V and 1 base for J; bases not matched to a gene: 5. Germline-derived CDR1 and CDR2 are MNHNS and SASEGT. The CDR3 covers 15 residues. CDR3 DNA sequence: TGTGCCAGCAGTGATTCAGGGGGCGAGTCCTACGAGCAGTACTTC. It encodes CASSDSGGESYEQYF.